Below, one T cell receptor (beta chain) is given with its context. The data derive from a study of blood T cell repertoires in COVID-19. Across the whole study: Sites in the United States, Italy and Spain provided acute and convalescent COVID-19 samples. The analysed material was cDNA or gDNA that came from T cells, B-cell-depleted T cells, or PBMCs.

Original handling: Reference gene primers were amplified, and this amplification served to estimate nucleated cell counts. The table came from immunoSEQ multiplex PCR; TCRdb's copy has only in-frame clones and leaves some out. D and trimming come from the DNA, and the V and J calls and clone size come from that table. Of fewer than 350,000 clones in the sample, approximately 90% are singletons; the top ten hold 2.8%. Participants classified as exposed had met a COVID-19 case within 2 weeks before study entry. This TCR derives from a man in his forties who had been exposed to COVID-19. Material: PBMCs or T cells enriched from blood (not recorded which).

In nucleotides, the CDR3 is TGTGCCAGCGTTGAGAGGGACAGAACAGGGGGCTACACCTTC. This translates into CASVERDRTGGYTF. V usage is TRBV28 and J usage is TRBJ1-2; 7 nucleotides match TRBD1. Trimming at V came to 8 bases and at J to 8 bases, leaving 14 bases not matched to a gene. Germline-derived CDR1 and CDR2 are MDHEN and SYDVKM. The CDR3 is 14 amino acids.